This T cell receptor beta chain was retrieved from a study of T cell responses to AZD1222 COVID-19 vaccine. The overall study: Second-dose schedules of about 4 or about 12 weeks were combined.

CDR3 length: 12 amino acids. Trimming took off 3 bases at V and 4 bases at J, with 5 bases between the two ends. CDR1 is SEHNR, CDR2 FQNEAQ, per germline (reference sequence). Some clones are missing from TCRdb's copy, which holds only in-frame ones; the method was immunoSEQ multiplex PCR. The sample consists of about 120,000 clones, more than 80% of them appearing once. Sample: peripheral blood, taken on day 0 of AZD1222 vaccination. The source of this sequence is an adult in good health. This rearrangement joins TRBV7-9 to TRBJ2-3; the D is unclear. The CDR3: CASSFQADTQYF. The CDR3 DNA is TGTGCCAGCAGCTTTCAGGCAGATACGCAGTATTTT.